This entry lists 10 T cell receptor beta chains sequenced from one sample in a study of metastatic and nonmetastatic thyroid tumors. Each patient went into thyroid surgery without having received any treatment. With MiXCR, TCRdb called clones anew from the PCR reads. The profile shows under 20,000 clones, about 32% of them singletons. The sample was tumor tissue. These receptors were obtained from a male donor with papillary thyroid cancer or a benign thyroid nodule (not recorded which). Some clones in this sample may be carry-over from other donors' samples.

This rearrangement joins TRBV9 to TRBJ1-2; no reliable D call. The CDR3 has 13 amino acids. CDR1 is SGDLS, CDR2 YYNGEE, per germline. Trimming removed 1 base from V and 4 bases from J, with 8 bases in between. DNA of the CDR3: TGTGCCAGCAGCGTAAACGACGTCTATGGCTACACCTTC. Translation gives CASSVNDVYGYTF.

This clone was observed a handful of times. CDR3 region: CATSRVVGNYEQYF. As DNA, the CDR3 is TGTGCCACCTCGAGAGTGGTGGGAAATTACGAGCAGTACTTC. The chain recombines TRBV19 with TRBJ2-7; D gene uncertain. This CDR3 contains 14 residues. Germline assignment: CDR1 LNHDA and CDR2 SQIVND (reference sequence). The ends were cut back, 10 bases at V and 4 bases at J, with 20 bases in the middle.

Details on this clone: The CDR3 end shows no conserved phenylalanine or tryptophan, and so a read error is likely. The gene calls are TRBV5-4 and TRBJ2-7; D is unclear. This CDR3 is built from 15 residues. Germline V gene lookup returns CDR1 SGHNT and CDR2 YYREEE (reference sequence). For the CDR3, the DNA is TGTGGCAGCAGCAACCCTGGGGTGGGAAACCACGAGCAGTACTCC. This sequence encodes CGSSNPGVGNHEQYS.

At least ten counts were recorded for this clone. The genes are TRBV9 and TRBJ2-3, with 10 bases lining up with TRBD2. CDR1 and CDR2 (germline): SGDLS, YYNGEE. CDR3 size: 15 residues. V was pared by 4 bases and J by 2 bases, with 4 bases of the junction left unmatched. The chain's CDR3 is CASSISGGFTDTQYF. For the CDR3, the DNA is TGTGCCAGCAGCATTAGCGGGGGGTTCACAGATACGCAGTATTTT.

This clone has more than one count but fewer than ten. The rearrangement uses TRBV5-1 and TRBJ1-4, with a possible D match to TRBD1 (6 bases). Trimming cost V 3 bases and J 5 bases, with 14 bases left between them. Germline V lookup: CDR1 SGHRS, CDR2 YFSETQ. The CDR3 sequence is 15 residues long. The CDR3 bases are TGCGCCAGCAGCTCGCAACAGGGAGGGAATGAAAAACTGTTTTTT. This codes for CASSSQQGGNEKLFF.

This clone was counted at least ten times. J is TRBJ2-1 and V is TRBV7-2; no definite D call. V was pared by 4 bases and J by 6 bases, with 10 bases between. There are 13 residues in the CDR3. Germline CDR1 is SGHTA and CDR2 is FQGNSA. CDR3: CASSSSSGNEQFF. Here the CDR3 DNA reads TGTGCCAGCAGCTCCAGTTCTGGCAATGAGCAGTTCTTC.

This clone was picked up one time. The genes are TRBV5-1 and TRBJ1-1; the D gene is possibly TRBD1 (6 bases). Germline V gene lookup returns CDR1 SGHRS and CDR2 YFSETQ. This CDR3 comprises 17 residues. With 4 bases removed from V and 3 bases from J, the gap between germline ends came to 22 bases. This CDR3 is CASSHLTRQDADTEAFF. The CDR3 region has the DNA TGCGCCAGCAGCCACCTAACTAGACAGGACGCGGACACTGAAGCTTTCTTT. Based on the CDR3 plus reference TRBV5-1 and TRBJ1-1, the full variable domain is KAGVTQTPRYLIKTRGQQVTLSCSPISGHRSVSWYQQTPGQGLQFLFEYFSETQRNKGNFPGRFSGRQFSNSRSEMNVSTLELGDSALYLCASSHLTRQDADTEAFFGQGTRLTVV.

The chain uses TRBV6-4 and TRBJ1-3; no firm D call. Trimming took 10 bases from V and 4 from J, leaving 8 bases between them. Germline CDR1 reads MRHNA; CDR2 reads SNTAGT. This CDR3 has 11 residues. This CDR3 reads CAMFGGNTIYF. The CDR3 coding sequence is TGTGCCATGTTTGGAGGAAACACCATATATTTT.

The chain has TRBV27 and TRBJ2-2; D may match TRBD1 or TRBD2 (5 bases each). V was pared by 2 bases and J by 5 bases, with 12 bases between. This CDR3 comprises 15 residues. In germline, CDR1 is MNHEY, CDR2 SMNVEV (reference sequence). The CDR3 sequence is CASSLRGTGTGELFF. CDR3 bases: TGTGCCAGCAGTTTACGTGGGACGGGTACCGGGGAGCTGTTTTTT.

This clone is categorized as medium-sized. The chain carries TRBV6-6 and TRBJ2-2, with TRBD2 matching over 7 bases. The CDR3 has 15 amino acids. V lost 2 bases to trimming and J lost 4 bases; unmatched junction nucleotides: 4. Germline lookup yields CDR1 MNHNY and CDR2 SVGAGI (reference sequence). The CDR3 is CASSYKAGLTGELFF. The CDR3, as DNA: TGTGCCAGCAGTTACAAAGCGGGGCTCACCGGGGAGCTGTTTTTT.